These 30 T cell receptor beta chains were sequenced from one sample in a study of cytomegalovirus exposure and HLA in healthy donors. PCR was performed using 60 Vbeta and 13 Jbeta primers. Repertoires were generated with immunoSEQ multiplex PCR, while TCRdb's copy carries only in-frame clones and drops some. The sample holds some 140,000 clones, approximately 79% seen once. The sequencing sample was made of PBMCs. Every receptor here comes from a man younger than 35 in good health and CMV-seronegative.

This clone has more than one count but fewer than ten. The chain employs TRBV10-3 and TRBJ1-2, with unresolved D. Trimming removed 2 bases at V and 1 base at J, with 5 bases between. The germline CDR1 and CDR2 sequences are ENHRY and SYGVKD. The length of the CDR3 is 13 residues. The CDR3 loop reads CAISEHSNYGYTF. CDR3 DNA sequence: TGTGCCATCAGTGAGCACAGTAACTATGGCTACACCTTC.

V is TRBV6-4 and J is TRBJ2-3, with D perhaps TRBD1 (6 bases). Trimming took off 4 bases at V and 1 base at J, with 9 bases between the two ends. This CDR3 spans 14 amino acids. Germline V gene lookup returns CDR1 MRHNA and CDR2 SNTAGT. CDR3 nucleotide sequence: TGTGCCAGCAGTGGGGGGCAGGGCACAGATACGCAGTATTTT. It yields the protein CASSGGQGTDTQYF.

The chain recombines TRBV18 with TRBJ2-7; D might be TRBD1 (6 bases). V gave up 2 bases and J gave up 5 bases, with 10 bases separating them. The CDR3 loop spans 13 amino acids. The germline V gene has CDR1 KGHSH and CDR2 LQKENI. The CDR3 loop is CASSPAGAHEQYF. CDR3 DNA: TGTGCCAGCTCACCAGCAGGGGCCCACGAGCAGTACTTC.

J is TRBJ1-6 and V is TRBV6-4, with D uncertain. CDR1 MRHNA and CDR2 SNTAGT come from the germline V gene. CDR3 length: 13 residues. Trimming took off 8 bases at V and 4 bases at J, with 9 bases between the two ends. CDR3 sequence reads: CASGVSYNSPLHF. DNA of the CDR3: TGTGCCAGCGGAGTTTCTTATAATTCACCCCTCCACTTT.

The chain recombines TRBV11-3 with TRBJ2-1; TRBD2 might be the D (7 bases). The ends were cut back, 1 base at V and 7 bases at J, with 20 bases in the middle. The CDR3 loop spans 17 amino acids. In germline, CDR1 is SGHNT, CDR2 YENEEA. The CDR3 protein is CASSLAGARLGGNEQFF. Here the CDR3 DNA reads TGTGCCAGCAGCTTAGCGGGGGCAAGGTTGGGAGGGAATGAGCAGTTCTTC.

The chain carries TRBV5-1 and TRBJ2-5; 14 nucleotides match TRBD2. The J call may be faulty, since TRBJ2-7 better matches the DNA end. The length of the CDR3 is 16 residues. Germline values: CDR1 SGHRS, CDR2 YFSETQ. The CDR3 sequence: CASGPGLAGGFYEQYF. CDR3 DNA sequence: TGCGCCAGCGGCCCAGGACTAGCGGGGGGTTTCTACGAGCAGTACTTC.

In nucleotides, the CDR3 is TGTGCCATCAGAGCTACGGGGAGTGGGTACAATGAGCAGTTCTTC. Its translation is CAIRATGSGYNEQFF. The chain links TRBV10-3 to TRBJ2-1; D is possibly TRBD2 (5 bases). Germline CDR1 is ENHRY and CDR2 is SYGVKD. This CDR3 has 15 residues. With 6 bases removed from V and 4 bases from J, the gap between germline ends came to 16 bases.

The rearrangement joins TRBV25-1 to TRBJ1-2, with D unresolved. The CDR3 is 11 residues long. Germline values: CDR1 MGHDK, CDR2 SYGVNS. V lost 4 bases and J lost 8, with 8 bases in between. CDR3 sequence (DNA): TGTGCCAGCAGTGCGGGTTTCGGCTACACCTTC. It yields the protein CASSAGFGYTF.

The chain couples TRBV5-8 to TRBJ2-2; no definite D call. From germline, CDR1 is SGHTS and CDR2 YDEGEE. V lost 1 base and J lost 3, with 7 bases in between. The CDR3 has 14 amino acids. Here the CDR3 DNA reads TGTGCCAGCAGCTTGCTACCCGACACCGGGGAGCTGTTTTTT. It specifies CASSLLPDTGELFF.

This rearrangement joins TRBV7-6 to TRBJ1-1, with 9 bases matching TRBD1. After removal of 3 bases from V and 7 bases from J, the junction contained 9 bases not matched to a gene. The CDR3 totals 15 residues. Germline CDR1 is SGHVS and CDR2 is FNYEAQ. The CDR3 sequence: CASSFGQGSSIEAFF. DNA for the CDR3: TGTGCCAGCAGCTTCGGACAGGGGTCCTCCATTGAAGCTTTCTTT.

CDR3 DNA sequence: TGTGCCAGCAGTTTATTGGACAGCCGAGAGACCCAGTACTTC. It is translated as CASSLLDSRETQYF. This chain joins TRBV27 and TRBJ2-5; D is perhaps TRBD1 (6 bases). V dropped 1 base and J dropped 4 bases, with 10 bases sitting between them. The CDR3 consists of 14 residues. Germline lookup yields CDR1 MNHEY and CDR2 SMNVEV (reference sequence).

This chain joins TRBV7-9 and TRBJ1-6, with D possibly TRBD1 on 6 matching bases. From germline, CDR1 is SEHNR and CDR2 FQNEAQ (reference sequence). This CDR3 region has 15 residues. V was trimmed by 11 bases and J by 5 bases, leaving 19 bases between them. Here the CDR3 DNA reads TGTGCCCTGAGAGGCAGGGGAGAGGATAATTCACCCCTCCACTTT. Translated, it gives CALRGRGEDNSPLHF.

V is TRBV10-1 and J is TRBJ2-7; 12 bases align to TRBD1. Germline assignment: CDR1 WNHNN and CDR2 SYGVQD (reference sequence). J lost 4 bases, V lost 2 bases, and 6 bases had no gene match. The CDR3 extends over 16 amino acids. The CDR3 DNA reads TGCGCCAGCAGTGAGCGGAGGGACAGGGGGCAGTACGAGCAGTACTTC. This codes for CASSERRDRGQYEQYF.

The chain couples TRBV7-9 to TRBJ2-5; 7 nucleotides match TRBD1. From germline, CDR1 is SEHNR and CDR2 FQNEAQ (reference sequence). Trimming at V came to 6 bases and at J to 7 bases, leaving 17 bases not matched to a gene. CDR3 length: 16 amino acids. CDR3 sequence reads: CASRRGWDRVSGTQYF. CDR3 sequence (DNA): TGTGCCAGCAGACGAGGCTGGGACAGAGTTTCGGGGACCCAGTACTTC.

The sample holds a few counts of this clone. The rearrangement joins TRBV9 to TRBJ1-2; 12 bases line up with TRBD1. The J segment lost 8 bases and the V segment lost 3 bases, leaving 8 bases of the junction unmatched. This CDR3 is 15 amino acids long. Looked up from germline, CDR1 is SGDLS and CDR2 is YYNGEE. The CDR3 DNA sequence: TGTGCCAGCAGCGCCCTGGGACAGGGGGCGCAAGGCTACACCTTC. Translated: CASSALGQGAQGYTF.

The CDR3 here is CATSRDFRVSTDNSPLHF. The CDR3 DNA is TGTGCCACCAGCAGAGATTTTCGCGTATCAACCGATAATTCACCCCTCCACTTT. The gene calls are TRBV15 and TRBJ1-6; D unclear. Germline loops: CDR1 LNHNV, CDR2 YYDKDF (reference sequence). The V end lost 0 bases, the J end lost 5 bases, and 17 bases lay between the germline ends. This CDR3 comprises 18 residues. Complete variable domain (other parts from reference TRBV15 and TRBJ1-6): DAMVIQNPRYQVTQFGKPVTLSCSQTLNHNVMYWYQQKSSQAPKLLFHYYDKDFNNEADTPDNFQSRRPNTSFCFLDIRSPGLGDTAMYLCATSRDFRVSTDNSPLHFGNGTRLTVT.

The chain employs TRBV7-9 and TRBJ2-5; weak D call: TRBD1 (5 bases). In germline, CDR1 is SEHNR, CDR2 FQNEAQ (reference sequence). With 5 bases removed from V and 2 bases from J, the gap between germline ends came to 12 bases. This CDR3 is built from 14 residues. DNA for the CDR3: TGTGCCAGCAGCCTAACCAGGGTTCAAGAGACCCAGTACTTC. Translation gives CASSLTRVQETQYF. Complete variable domain (other parts from reference TRBV7-9 and TRBJ2-5): DTGVSQNPRHKITKRGQNVTFRCDPISEHNRLYWYRQTLGQGPEFLTYFQNEAQLEKSRLLSDRFSAERPKGSFSTLEIQRTEQGDSAMYLCASSLTRVQETQYFGPGTRLLVL.

The chain uses TRBV27 and TRBJ1-1; 9 nucleotides agree with TRBD1. This CDR3 comprises 15 residues. V shed 5 bases, J shed 6 bases, and the junction held 10 bases outside the gene matches. The germline V gene has CDR1 MNHEY and CDR2 SMNVEV (reference sequence). CDR3 nucleotide sequence: TGTGCCAGCAGTCCTATTAGGACAGGGGCCCCTGAAGCTTTCTTT. This sequence encodes CASSPIRTGAPEAFF.

In this sample, this clone turned up once. This chain uses TRBV29-1 with TRBJ1-2; perhaps TRBD1 as D (5 bases). The CDR3 sequence is 13 residues long. The V and J ends lost 3 bases and 0 bases respectively, with 8 bases between them. Germline CDR1 and CDR2: SQVTM and ANQGSEA. CDR3 nucleotides: TGCAGCGTTGATGGGGGGACTAACTATGGCTACACCTTC. The encoded protein is CSVDGGTNYGYTF.

This clone came up once. This rearrangement joins TRBV5-4 to TRBJ2-3; 7 bases fit TRBD2. Germline V gene data show CDR1 as SGHNT and CDR2 as YYREEE (reference sequence). V lost 1 base to trimming and J lost 2 bases; unmatched junction nucleotides: 7. This CDR3 region has 16 residues. In DNA, the CDR3 is TGTGCCAGCAGCTTGTGGGGCGGGGGAGCCACAGATACGCAGTATTTT. Protein sequence: CASSLWGGGATDTQYF.

This clone was detected a few times. V usage is TRBV6-5 and J usage is TRBJ1-1, with 11 bases aligning to TRBD1. The V gene's germline CDR1 is MNHEY and CDR2 SVGAGI. The CDR3 runs to 12 residues. V trimming: 6 bases; J trimming: 6 bases; junction bases outside the gene matches: 0. The CDR3 here is CASRGQGAEAFF. CDR3 coding DNA: TGTGCCAGCAGGGGACAGGGGGCTGAAGCTTTCTTT.

V gene TRBV7-8 combines with J gene TRBJ1-2; D uncertain. Trimming took off 3 bases at V and 3 bases at J, with 5 bases between the two ends. CDR1 and CDR2 (germline): SGHVS, FQNEAQ. The CDR3 has 12 residues. In DNA, the CDR3 is TGTGCCAGCAGCTTCTCAGACTATGGCTACACCTTC. Protein: CASSFSDYGYTF. Combining the CDR3 with reference TRBV7-8 and TRBJ1-2 gives the whole variable domain GAGVSQSPRYKVAKRGQDVALRCDPISGHVSLFWYQQALGQGPEFLTYFQNEAQLDKSGLPSDRFFAERPEGSVSTLKIQRTQQEDSAVYLCASSFSDYGYTFGSGTRLTVV.

This clone was seen just once. The chain employs TRBV7-9 and TRBJ1-6, with 10 positions matching TRBD1. The trim removed 5 bases at V and 7 bases at J, leaving 14 bases unmatched. The CDR3 sequence is 18 residues long. Germline V gives CDR1 SEHNR, CDR2 FQNEAQ (reference sequence). CDR3 region: CASSPTRDRGRANSPLHF. The CDR3 DNA sequence: TGTGCCAGCAGCCCAACCCGGGACAGGGGACGAGCGAATTCACCCCTCCACTTT.

The chain has TRBV27 and TRBJ1-5, with 10 bases identical to TRBD1. Germline V gives CDR1 MNHEY, CDR2 SMNVEV (reference sequence). V trimming: 3 bases; J trimming: 5 bases; junction bases outside the gene matches: 7. The CDR3 extends over 16 amino acids. CDR3 region: CASSFVSGQGHQPQHF. CDR3 nucleotide sequence: TGTGCCAGCAGTTTTGTGTCGGGACAGGGGCATCAGCCCCAGCATTTT.

This clone was seen a few times. The chain links TRBV4-1 to TRBJ2-7; 8 nucleotides align to TRBD1. The V segment lost 1 base and the J segment 2 bases; nucleotides outside the gene matches: 1. CDR3 length equals 14 residues. The germline gives CDR1 MGHRA, CDR2 YSYEKL. CDR3 protein: CASSQGTGTYEQYF. CDR3 sequence (DNA): TGCGCCAGCAGCCAAGGGACAGGGACCTACGAGCAGTACTTC.

The chain joins TRBV4-2 to TRBJ2-2; D perhaps matches TRBD1 (5 bases). V was clipped by 5 bases and J by 1 base, with 14 bases between them. The CDR3 totals 16 residues. Germline CDR1 is LGHNA and CDR2 is YNFKEQ. The CDR3 DNA follows: TGTGCCAGCAGCTACCTCTTGACAGTGAACACCGGGGAGCTGTTTTTT. The encoded protein is CASSYLLTVNTGELFF.

This clone was seen a single time. The chain recombines TRBV4-3 with TRBJ1-2, with D perhaps matching TRBD1 (6 bases). This CDR3 has 16 amino acids. Germline CDR1 LGHNA, CDR2 YSLEER. Between the trimmed V and J ends, which lost 1 base and 4 bases, there was a span of 16 bases. The CDR3 loop is CASSQVSGDGGYGYTF. CDR3 bases: TGCGCCAGCAGCCAAGTCTCAGGGGACGGCGGCTATGGCTACACCTTC.

This clone showed up just a few times. The V and J genes are TRBV7-9 and TRBJ1-1, with a tentative D call TRBD1 (6 bases). The CDR3 consists of 15 residues. The V end was cut by 2 bases, the J end by 1 base, with 11 bases between. Germline V gene lookup returns CDR1 SEHNR and CDR2 FQNEAQ (reference sequence). The CDR3 spells CASSLKGEGNTEAFF. In DNA, the CDR3 is TGTGCCAGCAGCTTAAAGGGGGAGGGGAACACTGAAGCTTTCTTT.

J is TRBJ1-6 and V is TRBV5-6; D ambiguous. Trimming cost V 0 bases and J 6 bases, with 10 bases left between them. Germline CDR1 and CDR2: SGHDT and YYEEEE. This CDR3 comprises 15 residues. CDR3 sequence: CASSLVEAANSPLHF. In nucleotides, the CDR3 is TGTGCCAGCAGCTTGGTTGAGGCGGCTAATTCACCCCTCCACTTT.

The chain has TRBV9 and TRBJ2-5, with D possibly being TRBD1 (8 bases). V lost 3 bases and J lost 2, with 20 bases in between. The CDR3 contains 17 residues. Germline V gene sequence: CDR1 SGDLS, CDR2 YYNGEE. For the CDR3, the DNA is TGTGCCAGCAGCGCCGCGCCCGACAGGGGAGGGCAAGAGACCCAGTACTTC. Translating it yields CASSAAPDRGGQETQYF.